Shown below are 21 T cell receptor beta chains from a single sample sequenced in a study of blood T cell repertoires in COVID-19. TCRdb's table, derived via immunoSEQ multiplex PCR, lists solely in-frame clones and lacks some. The sample has approximately 55,000 clones, about nine tenths seen once. The sequenced sample consisted of peripheral blood. These receptors were collected from a man in his fifties with active COVID-19.

The chain recombines TRBV24-1 with TRBJ2-3; D is unclear. CDR3 length: 12 amino acids. The germline CDR1 and CDR2 sequences are KGHDR and SFDVKD. V dropped 9 bases and J dropped 0 bases, with 6 bases sitting between them. CDR3 loop: CATAGSTDTQYF. CDR3 in DNA: TGTGCCACCGCCGGGAGCACAGATACGCAGTATTTT.

The V and J genes are TRBV6-4 and TRBJ2-3; TRBD2 agrees at 10 bases. The CDR3 is 16 amino acids. The J segment lost 4 bases and the V segment lost 5 bases, leaving 9 bases of the junction unmatched. Germline assignment: CDR1 MRHNA and CDR2 SNTAGT. The CDR3, as DNA: TGTGCCAGCAGTCCGAAGAGCGGGGGGGCCCCAGATACGCAGTATTTT. Encoded protein: CASSPKSGGAPDTQYF.

This clone has a handful of counts. The V and J genes are TRBV7-9 and TRBJ2-7, with TRBD1 as a possible D gene (5 bases). Germline CDR1 SEHNR, CDR2 FQNEAQ (reference sequence). Deletions cut 2 bases from V and 1 base from J, with 15 bases between. This CDR3 is built from 16 residues. The CDR3, as DNA: TGTGCCAGCAGCTTATGGCCCCCACGACAGTCCTACGAGCAGTACTTC. Translated, it gives CASSLWPPRQSYEQYF.

This rearrangement joins TRBV5-1 to TRBJ1-1; D not resolved. CDR1 and CDR2 (germline): SGHRS, YFSETQ. Trimming stripped 4 bases from V and 7 bases from J, with 17 bases between. The CDR3 length is 14 residues. CDR3 nucleotide sequence: TGCGCCAGCAGCCCCGATGGTTGGTTCGGTGAAGCTTTCTTT. Its translation is CASSPDGWFGEAFF.

V and J are TRBV6-5 and TRBJ2-5; TRBD2 agrees at 7 bases. Losses at the gene ends were 4 bases for V and 0 bases for J; bases not matched to a gene: 8. The CDR3 covers 16 residues. CDR1 and CDR2 (germline): MNHEY, SVGAGI. Here the CDR3 reads CASSFRDGRDQETQYF. CDR3 DNA sequence: TGTGCCAGCAGTTTCCGCGATGGGAGGGACCAAGAGACCCAGTACTTC.

A remark on this clone: Other nucleotide sequences from this sample produce the same CDR3. This chain joins TRBV7-9 and TRBJ2-3, with a weak D call TRBD1 (6 bases). The CDR3 contains 14 residues. CDR1 is SEHNR, CDR2 FQNEAQ, per germline (reference sequence). Trimming took 7 bases from V and 0 from J, leaving 11 bases between them. DNA for the CDR3: TGTGCCAGCACGGGGCAGGGGAGCACAGATACGCAGTATTTT. Protein product: CASTGQGSTDTQYF.

This clone was recorded a few times. This chain joins TRBV7-6 and TRBJ1-3; 10 bases line up with TRBD1. This CDR3 is 15 amino acids long. The junction had 3 bases not matched to a gene; V was cut back by 2 bases and J by 5 bases. CDR1 and CDR2 (germline): SGHVS, FNYEAQ. The CDR3 here is CASSLTTGGRNTIYF. CDR3 in DNA: TGTGCCAGCAGCTTAACGACAGGGGGCCGAAACACCATATATTTT.

The chain couples TRBV6-6 to TRBJ2-5, with D possibly matching TRBD2 (6 bases). Germline V lookup: CDR1 MNHNY, CDR2 SVGAGI (reference sequence). V lost 5 bases, J lost 0 bases, and 16 bases lay in between. This CDR3 has 16 amino acids. The chain's CDR3 is CASSQGLGGYQETQYF. The DNA of the CDR3 is TGTGCCAGCAGTCAAGGACTGGGGGGTTACCAAGAGACCCAGTACTTC.

This chain uses TRBV6-5 with TRBJ1-1; D gene ambiguous. The germline V gene has CDR1 MNHEY and CDR2 SVGAGI. Trimming took 7 bases from V and 0 from J, leaving 12 bases between them. CDR3 length: 14 residues. The CDR3 loop reads CASTLGLMNTEAFF. Here the CDR3 DNA reads TGTGCCAGCACTCTAGGACTGATGAACACTGAAGCTTTCTTT.

V and J are TRBV9 and TRBJ2-2, with a weak D call TRBD2 (6 bases). Germline V gene data show CDR1 as SGDLS and CDR2 as YYNGEE. The CDR3 is 16 amino acids. V lost 1 base and J 7 bases, leaving 17 bases between the germline ends. The CDR3 nucleotides read TGTGCCAGCAGCGTACAGGCCCAGGGAGGAGGCGGGGAGCTGTTTTTT. Protein sequence: CASSVQAQGGGGELFF.

This chain links TRBV5-4 with TRBJ1-1, with a weak D call TRBD1 (6 bases). CDR3 length: 13 residues. Trimming took off 2 bases at V and 5 bases at J, with 10 bases between the two ends. CDR1 is SGHNT and CDR2 is YYREEE in the germline V gene (reference sequence). CDR3 in DNA: TGTGCCAGCAGCTTACAGGGCTGGACTGAAGCTTTCTTT. Translated, it gives CASSLQGWTEAFF.

The chain is built from TRBV5-1 and TRBJ1-4; TRBD1 matches 7 bases. CDR3 length equals 16 residues. The germline V gene has CDR1 SGHRS and CDR2 YFSETQ. Germline trimming cut 1 base from V and 8 bases from J; bases unmatched to any gene: 11. The DNA for the CDR3 is TGCGCCAGCAGCTTGTCCCAACTACAGGGGTACGAAAAACTGTTTTTT. It is translated as CASSLSQLQGYEKLFF.

The rearrangement uses TRBV11-2 and TRBJ1-1; no definite D call. With 5 bases removed from V and 0 bases from J, the gap between germline ends came to 10 bases. The CDR3 spans 14 residues. The germline V gene has CDR1 SGHAT and CDR2 FQNNGV. CDR3 amino acids: CASSASLLNTEAFF. The CDR3, as DNA: TGTGCCAGCAGCGCCAGTCTCTTGAACACTGAAGCTTTCTTT.

The V and J genes are TRBV19 and TRBJ2-1, with 7 bases matching TRBD2. After removal of 11 bases from V and 0 bases from J, the junction contained 7 bases not matched to a gene. Germline-derived CDR1 and CDR2 are LNHDA and SQIVND (reference sequence). CDR3 length equals 14 residues. Written as DNA, the CDR3 is TGTGCCGCCTCAGCGGGGAGCTCCTACAATGAGCAGTTCTTC. This codes for CAASAGSSYNEQFF.

The chain combines TRBV5-1 with TRBJ1-4; D might be TRBD1 (6 bases). CDR3 length equals 14 residues. V was cut by 4 bases and J by 8 bases, with 15 bases left in between. Germline V gene data show CDR1 as SGHRS and CDR2 as YFSETQ. CDR3 nucleotide sequence: TGCGCCAGCAGCGCTCAGGGGTCTAGGGAAAAACTGTTTTTT. It is translated as CASSAQGSREKLFF.

The V call is TRBV5-1, the J call TRBJ2-2; TRBD1 agrees at 8 bases. V shed 0 bases and J 6 bases; nucleotides not matched to a gene: 13. The CDR3 is 18 amino acids. Per germline, CDR1 SGHRS and CDR2 YFSETQ. The CDR3 bases are TGCGCCAGCAGCTTGGAGGGACAGGTCCTTTCGAGGGCCGGGGAGCTGTTTTTT. Its translation is CASSLEGQVLSRAGELFF. The whole variable domain, remainder taken from reference TRBV5-1 and TRBJ2-2, is KAGVTQTPRYLIKTRGQQVTLSCSPISGHRSVSWYQQTPGQGLQFLFEYFSETQRNKGNFPGRFSGRQFSNSRSEMNVSTLELGDSALYLCASSLEGQVLSRAGELFFGEGSRLTVL.

V is TRBV7-2 and J is TRBJ1-1, with a weak D call TRBD1 (5 bases). The V end was cut by 0 bases, the J end by 0 bases, with 5 bases between. The germline CDR1 and CDR2 sequences are SGHTA and FQGNSA. CDR3 length: 14 residues. This CDR3 reads CASSLAGVNTEAFF. In nucleotides, the CDR3 is TGTGCCAGCAGCTTAGCAGGGGTGAACACTGAAGCTTTCTTT.

The count of this clone is one. The CDR3 here is CASSLRTRGRGHEKLFF. CDR3 nucleotides: TGTGCCAGCAGCTTACGCACCAGGGGGCGCGGGCATGAAAAACTGTTTTTT. The V call is TRBV7-2, the J call TRBJ1-4; 8 bases align to TRBD1. Losses at the gene ends were 2 bases for V and 6 bases for J; bases not matched to a gene: 11. The length of the CDR3 is 17 residues. CDR1 and CDR2 (germline): SGHTA, FQGNSA. The full variable domain, rest sourced from reference TRBV7-2 and TRBJ1-4, is GAGVSQSPSNKVTEKGKDVELRCDPISGHTALYWYRQSLGQGLEFLIYFQGNSAPDKSGLPSDRFSAERTGGSVSTLTIQRTQQEDSAVYLCASSLRTRGRGHEKLFFGSGTQLSVL.

The chain employs TRBV9 and TRBJ1-3; no clear D gene. The CDR3 extends over 14 amino acids. CDR1 SGDLS and CDR2 YYNGEE come from the germline V gene. The V gene lost 3 bases and the J gene lost 3 bases, with 10 bases spanning the gap. CDR3 amino acids: CASSATVYGNTIYF. The DNA for the CDR3 is TGTGCCAGCAGCGCCACCGTCTATGGAAACACCATATATTTT.

V gene TRBV7-2 combines with J gene TRBJ2-1; the match to TRBD1 covers 7 bases. V dropped 1 base and J dropped 0; count of bases not matched to a gene: 3. Looked up from germline, CDR1 is SGHTA and CDR2 is FQGNSA. CDR3 length: 16 residues. CDR3 nucleotides: TGTGCCAGCAGCTTAGTAGGGGGCCACTCCTACAATGAGCAGTTCTTC. It is translated as CASSLVGGHSYNEQFF.

There are a few counts of this clone. The chain recombines TRBV28 with TRBJ2-7; D remains unclear. The CDR3 totals 13 residues. Germline values: CDR1 MDHEN, CDR2 SYDVKM. Trimming stripped 5 bases from V and 4 bases from J, with 12 bases between. Written as DNA, the CDR3 is TGTGCCAGCAGTACCCCCCGCCAGTACGAGCAGTACTTC. Translated: CASSTPRQYEQYF. The entire variable domain, with the rest obtained from reference TRBV28 and TRBJ2-7, is as follows: DVKVTQSSRYLVKRTGEKVFLECVQDMDHENMFWYRQDPGLGLRLIYFSYDVKMKEKGDIPEGYSVSREKKERFSLILESASTNQTSMYLCASSTPRQYEQYFGPGTRLTVT.